The 30 T cell receptor beta chains reported below all come from one sample, sequenced in a study of T cell responses to AZD1222 COVID-19 vaccine. Repertoires were generated with immunoSEQ multiplex PCR, while TCRdb's copy carries only in-frame clones and drops some. This sample has 130,000 to 150,000 clones, with roughly nine tenths found just once. The sample in question was peripheral blood, obtained on day 0 of AZD1222 vaccination. The source is an adult in good health.

The V and J genes are TRBV28 and TRBJ1-1; maybe TRBD1 (5 bases). Germline CDR1 reads MDHEN; CDR2 reads SYDVKM. The CDR3 extends over 13 amino acids. The ends were cut back, 5 bases at V and 2 bases at J, with 9 bases in the middle. DNA of the CDR3: TGTGCCAGCAGTCGACAGAGAAACACTGAAGCTTTCTTT. Encoded protein: CASSRQRNTEAFF.

The gene calls are TRBV6-5 and TRBJ1-5; 9 bases fit TRBD1. Germline V gene lookup returns CDR1 MNHEY and CDR2 SVGAGI. The CDR3 spans 14 residues. Germline trimming cut 7 bases from V and 8 bases from J; bases unmatched to any gene: 9. The CDR3 sequence: CASKATGGGEPQHF. The CDR3 DNA reads TGTGCCAGCAAAGCCACAGGGGGCGGGGAGCCCCAGCATTTT.

The V call is TRBV5-5, the J call TRBJ2-3; D is unclear. The CDR3 loop spans 15 amino acids. V was cut by 0 bases and J by 0 bases, with 8 bases left in between. Germline values: CDR1 SGHKS, CDR2 YYEKEE (reference sequence). CDR3 in DNA: TGTGCCAGCAGCTTGGAGGGATATAGCACAGATACGCAGTATTTT. Translation gives CASSLEGYSTDTQYF.

The chain links TRBV7-9 to TRBJ1-5; a weak D match, TRBD1 (5 bases). Deletions cut 5 bases from V and 9 bases from J, with 14 bases between. The CDR3 is made up of 13 amino acids. In germline, CDR1 is SEHNR, CDR2 FQNEAQ (reference sequence). The CDR3 coding sequence is TGTGCCAGCAGCACCGGACACCTTTTGCCCCAGCATTTT. This sequence encodes CASSTGHLLPQHF.

This clone was seen more than once but under ten times. The chain couples TRBV6-5 to TRBJ2-2, with a tentative D call TRBD1 (6 bases). The ends were cut back, 10 bases at V and 6 bases at J, with 9 bases in the middle. The CDR3 is 11 residues long. Per germline, CDR1 MNHEY and CDR2 SVGAGI. The CDR3 here is CATWGPGELFF. CDR3 DNA: TGTGCCACCTGGGGGCCCGGGGAGCTGTTTTTT.

The rearrangement joins TRBV7-2 to TRBJ1-1; D uncertain. There are 14 residues in the CDR3. V was cut by 2 bases and J by 1 base, with 8 bases left in between. In germline, CDR1 is SGHTA, CDR2 FQGNSA. Here the CDR3 DNA reads TGTGCCAGCAGCTTAAGTTCGTCGAACACTGAAGCTTTCTTT. Its translation: CASSLSSSNTEAFF.

V is TRBV3-1 (or the pseudogene TRBV3-2) and J is TRBJ1-6; no firm D call. Germline CDR1 and CDR2: LGHDT and YNNKEL (reference sequence). The ends were cut back, 4 bases at V and 10 bases at J, with 14 bases in the middle. This CDR3 has 14 residues. The CDR3 region is CASSPTSRRSPLHF. The CDR3 DNA sequence: TGTGCCAGCAGCCCAACCTCCAGAAGATCACCCCTCCACTTT.

V and J are TRBV21-1 and TRBJ1-5. TRBV21-1 is a documented pseudogene. CDR3 length equals 13 residues. The chain's CDR3 is CATLRDVRQPQHF. CDR3 DNA: TGTGCCACACTGAGAGACGTCCGGCAGCCCCAGCATTTT.

In this sample, this clone turned up once. The chain is built from TRBV27 and TRBJ1-2; D gene unclear. This CDR3 contains 14 residues. The V gene lost 2 bases and the J gene lost 5 bases, with 12 bases spanning the gap. From germline, CDR1 is MNHEY and CDR2 SMNVEV (reference sequence). The CDR3 loop reads CASSLRRDLYGYTF. For the CDR3, the DNA is TGTGCCAGCAGTTTAAGGAGGGATCTATATGGCTACACCTTC.

The chain links TRBV18 to TRBJ2-1, with 9 bases lining up with TRBD2. Trimming cost V 0 bases and J 3 bases; bases outside gene matches: 15. CDR1 and CDR2 (germline): KGHSH, LQKENI. This CDR3 has 20 residues. CDR3 bases: TGTGCCAGCTCACCACCGAGGGGCGGGGGGGAGAAAAACAACTACAATGAGCAGTTCTTC. Protein: CASSPPRGGGEKNNYNEQFF.

J is TRBJ2-7 and V is TRBV3-1 (or the pseudogene TRBV3-2); unclear D gene. Germline CDR1 reads LGHDT; CDR2 reads YNNKEL (reference sequence). V dropped 2 bases and J dropped 0 bases, with 14 bases sitting between them. The length of the CDR3 is 16 residues. CDR3 protein: CASSQSDTVSSYEQYF. The CDR3 DNA sequence: TGTGCCAGCAGCCAATCCGACACGGTGAGCTCCTACGAGCAGTACTTC.

V usage is TRBV7-2 and J usage is TRBJ2-1; no definite D call. The germline V and J ends were trimmed by 1 base and 6 bases, with 16 bases remaining between them. The germline V gene encodes CDR1 SGHTA and CDR2 FQGNSA. This CDR3 spans 16 amino acids. CDR3 bases: TGTGCCAGCAGCTTAGGCCTGCGCCCCCTCGGCAATGAGCAGTTCTTC. Translated, it gives CASSLGLRPLGNEQFF. Variable domain in full (rest from reference TRBV7-2 and TRBJ2-1): GAGVSQSPSNKVTEKGKDVELRCDPISGHTALYWYRQSLGQGLEFLIYFQGNSAPDKSGLPSDRFSAERTGGSVSTLTIQRTQQEDSAVYLCASSLGLRPLGNEQFFGPGTRLTVL.

V gene TRBV11-2 combines with J gene TRBJ1-4, with TRBD1 as a possible D gene (5 bases). The CDR3 covers 13 residues. Between the trimmed V and J ends, which lost 5 bases and 8 bases, there was a span of 12 bases. CDR1 and CDR2 from the germline V gene are SGHAT and FQNNGV. The CDR3, as DNA: TGTGCCAGCAGCCCCCGATGGGGGGAAAAACTGTTTTTT. As protein: CASSPRWGEKLFF. The entire variable domain, with the rest obtained from reference TRBV11-2 and TRBJ1-4, is as follows: EAGVAQSPRYKIIEKRQSVAFWCNPISGHATLYWYQQILGQGPKLLIQFQNNGVVDDSQLPKDRFSAERLKGVDSTLKIQPAKLEDSAVYLCASSPRWGEKLFFGSGTQLSVL.

The rearrangement joins TRBV4-2 to TRBJ1-6, with 11 nucleotides matching TRBD1. V dropped 3 bases and J dropped 1; count of bases not matched to a gene: 5. Germline assignment: CDR1 LGHNA and CDR2 YNFKEQ. The CDR3 runs to 18 residues. The CDR3 region is CASSQAGQGVSYNSPLHF. DNA for the CDR3: TGTGCCAGCAGCCAGGCGGGACAGGGGGTTTCCTATAATTCACCCCTCCACTTT.

The chain carries TRBV6-2 or TRBV6-3 and TRBJ2-7, with a tentative D call TRBD2 (5 bases). The germline gives CDR1 MNHEY, CDR2 SVGEGT. The ends were cut back, 2 bases at V and 4 bases at J, with 15 bases in the middle. The CDR3 loop spans 15 amino acids. This CDR3 reads CASSYVADYRYEQYF. The CDR3 DNA sequence: TGTGCCAGCAGTTACGTCGCCGACTATCGGTACGAGCAGTACTTC.

This clone was found a few times. J is TRBJ1-5 and V is TRBV12-3 or TRBV12-4, with 9 positions matching TRBD1. CDR3 size: 13 residues. With V trimmed by 7 bases and J by 6 bases, 4 bases remained unmatched. The CDR3 DNA sequence: TGTGCCAGCAAACAGGGGGCGGCTCAGCCCCAGCATTTT. Translating gives CASKQGAAQPQHF.

The chain joins TRBV9 to TRBJ2-1; D is possibly TRBD2 (5 bases). Between the trimmed V and J ends, which lost 0 bases and 0 bases, there was a span of 13 bases. Germline CDR1 SGDLS, CDR2 YYNGEE. The CDR3 sequence is 17 residues long. Written as DNA, the CDR3 is TGTGCCAGCAGCGTAGCAGGCAGGACTCACTCCTACAATGAGCAGTTCTTC. Its translation is CASSVAGRTHSYNEQFF.

CDR3 region: CASSATGRETQYF. CDR3 DNA sequence: TGTGCCAGCAGCGCCACAGGGCGGGAGACCCAGTACTTC. The chain has TRBV3-1 (or the pseudogene TRBV3-2) and TRBJ2-5; possible D gene TRBD1, 6 bases. Germline CDR1 and CDR2: LGHDT and YNNKEL (reference sequence). Trimming took 5 bases from V and 5 from J, leaving 12 bases between them. This CDR3 spans 13 amino acids.

This chain links TRBV2 with TRBJ1-4, with TRBD1 matching 8 bases. The length of the CDR3 is 15 residues. Germline lookup yields CDR1 SNHLY and CDR2 FYNNEI. V lost 4 bases to trimming and J lost 3 bases; unmatched junction nucleotides: 4. CDR3 nucleotide sequence: TGTGCCAGCAGTGGGCTGACAGGGGCTAATGAAAAACTGTTTTTT. It codes for CASSGLTGANEKLFF.

In its sample, this clone was seen once. The V gene is TRBV4-2, the J gene TRBJ1-2; D uncertain. Per the germline V gene, CDR1 is LGHNA and CDR2 is YNFKEQ. The germline V and J ends were trimmed by 1 base and 1 base, with 16 bases remaining between them. This CDR3 comprises 17 residues. In nucleotides, the CDR3 is TGTGCCAGCAGCCAAGGGAAGGCGGCGCCCTTTAACTATGGCTACACCTTC. It yields the protein CASSQGKAAPFNYGYTF.

The chain joins TRBV28 to TRBJ1-2; 12 bases are shared with TRBD1. Germline V gene lookup returns CDR1 MDHEN and CDR2 SYDVKM. The CDR3 length is 16 residues. The trim removed 3 bases at V and 7 bases at J, leaving 9 bases unmatched. The CDR3 spells CASSFRGQGALGGYTF. CDR3 in DNA: TGTGCCAGCAGTTTTAGGGGACAGGGGGCGCTCGGTGGCTACACCTTC.

The chain's CDR3 is CASSFRQGAYEQYF. In DNA form, the CDR3 reads TGTGCCAGCAGCTTTCGACAGGGGGCGTACGAGCAGTACTTC. The V gene is TRBV7-2, the J gene TRBJ2-7; 10 nucleotides agree with TRBD1. The trim removed 3 bases at V and 4 bases at J, leaving 3 bases unmatched. CDR1 SGHTA and CDR2 FQGNSA come from the germline V gene. The CDR3 runs to 14 residues.

The chain is built from TRBV5-6 and TRBJ2-3; D is unresolved. V shed 3 bases and J shed 4 bases, with 15 bases lying between them. From germline, CDR1 is SGHDT and CDR2 YYEEEE. This CDR3 contains 15 residues. This chain's CDR3 is CASSSVGPCADTQYF. The CDR3 region has the DNA TGTGCCAGCAGCTCCGTCGGCCCCTGCGCAGATACGCAGTATTTT.

The rearrangement joins TRBV7-2 to TRBJ1-1; tentatively, D is TRBD1 (6 bases). Per germline, CDR1 SGHTA and CDR2 FQGNSA. The CDR3 is 14 residues long. Trimming removed 9 bases from V and 0 bases from J, with 14 bases in between. CDR3 in amino acids: CASSPGDMNTEAFF. The CDR3 DNA sequence: TGTGCCAGTAGCCCCGGGGACATGAACACTGAAGCTTTCTTT.

This chain links TRBV18 with TRBJ2-7, with 7 bases that match TRBD1. After removal of 4 bases from V and 7 bases from J, the junction contained 10 bases not matched to a gene. This CDR3 has 14 amino acids. CDR1 and CDR2 from the germline V gene are KGHSH and LQKENI. The CDR3 DNA follows: TGTGCCAGCTCACTTGCAGGGGGACGGGGAGAGCAGTACTTC. Protein product: CASSLAGGRGEQYF. Using reference TRBV18 and TRBJ2-7 for the parts outside the CDR3, the full variable domain is NAGVMQNPRHLVRRRGQEARLRCSPMKGHSHVYWYRQLPEEGLKFMVYLQKENIIDESGMPKERFSAEFPKEGPSILRIQQVVRGDSAAYFCASSLAGGRGEQYFGPGTRLTVT.

The V call is TRBV5-1, the J call TRBJ2-5, with TRBD2 matching over 8 bases. Germline assignment: CDR1 SGHRS and CDR2 YFSETQ. The CDR3 length is 16 residues. Trimming cost V 2 bases and J 3 bases; bases outside gene matches: 9. CDR3 DNA: TGCGCCAGCAGCTTCGGGGGGGCCTACGGAGAAGAGACCCAGTACTTC. This sequence encodes CASSFGGAYGEETQYF.

The chain uses TRBV7-9 and TRBJ2-7, with TRBD2 matching 11 bases. Germline-derived CDR1 and CDR2 are SEHNR and FQNEAQ (reference sequence). Unmatched junction bases numbered 6, after V lost 3 bases and J lost 2 bases. There are 16 residues in the CDR3. The CDR3 spells CASSLATSGVTYEQYF. CDR3 nucleotide sequence: TGTGCCAGCAGCTTGGCGACTAGCGGGGTGACCTACGAGCAGTACTTC.

The V gene is TRBV13, the J gene TRBJ2-3; D perhaps matches TRBD2 (5 bases). Germline CDR1 and CDR2: PRHDT and FYEKMQ (reference sequence). The length of the CDR3 is 15 residues. V lost 6 bases, J lost 2 bases, and 15 bases lay in between. CDR3: CASRKTSLPTDTQYF. The CDR3 nucleotides read TGTGCCAGCAGGAAAACTAGTTTACCCACAGATACGCAGTATTTT.

In this sample, this clone turned up a few times. The J gene is TRBJ1-6, the V gene TRBV4-1; TRBD1 might be the D (5 bases). Trimming pared 0 bases from V and 9 bases from J, leaving 6 bases between. Germline V lookup: CDR1 MGHRA, CDR2 YSYEKL. The length of the CDR3 is 13 residues. The CDR3 sequence is CASSQEGVSPLHF. For the CDR3, the DNA is TGCGCCAGCAGCCAAGAGGGGGTTTCACCCCTCCACTTT.

This chain joins TRBV12-3 or TRBV12-4 and TRBJ2-7; TRBD1 matches 8 bases. The CDR3 is made up of 13 amino acids. V shed 8 bases, J shed 4 bases, and the junction held 7 bases outside the gene matches. In DNA form, the CDR3 reads TGTGCCAGCGGACGGGACAGGCTATACGAGCAGTACTTC. Protein sequence: CASGRDRLYEQYF.